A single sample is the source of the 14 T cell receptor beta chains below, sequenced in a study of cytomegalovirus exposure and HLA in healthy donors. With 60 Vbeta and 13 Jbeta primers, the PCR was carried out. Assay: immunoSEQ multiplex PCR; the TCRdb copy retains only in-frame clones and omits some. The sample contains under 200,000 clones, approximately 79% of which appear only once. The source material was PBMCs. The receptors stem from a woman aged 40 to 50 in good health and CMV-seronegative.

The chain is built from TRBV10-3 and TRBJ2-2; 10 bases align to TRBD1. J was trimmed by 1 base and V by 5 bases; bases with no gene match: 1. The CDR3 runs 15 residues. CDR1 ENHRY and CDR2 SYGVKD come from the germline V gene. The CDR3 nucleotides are TGTGCCATCAGTTGGGACAGGGGGAACACCGGGGAGCTGTTTTTT. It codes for CAISWDRGNTGELFF.

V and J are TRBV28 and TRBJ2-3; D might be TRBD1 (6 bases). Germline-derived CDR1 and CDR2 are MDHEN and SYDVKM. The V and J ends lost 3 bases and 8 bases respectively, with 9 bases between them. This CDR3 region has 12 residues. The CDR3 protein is CASSFRGGTQYF. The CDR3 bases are TGTGCCAGCAGTTTTAGAGGGGGTACGCAGTATTTT.

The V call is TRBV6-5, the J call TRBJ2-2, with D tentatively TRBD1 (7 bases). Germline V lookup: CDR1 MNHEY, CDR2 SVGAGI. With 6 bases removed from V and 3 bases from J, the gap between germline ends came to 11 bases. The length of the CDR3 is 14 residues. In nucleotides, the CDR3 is TGTGCCAGCAGGGCAGGGGGGTACACCGGGGAGCTGTTTTTT. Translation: CASRAGGYTGELFF.

The CDR3 loop reads CAISESGGGSEAFF. Written as DNA, the CDR3 is TGTGCCATCAGTGAGTCAGGGGGCGGGTCTGAAGCTTTCTTT. The chain recombines TRBV10-3 with TRBJ1-1, with 7 bases that match TRBD1. CDR1 is ENHRY and CDR2 is SYGVKD in the germline V gene. The CDR3 has 14 residues. Trimming removed 0 bases from V and 6 bases from J; junction bases left unmatched: 4.

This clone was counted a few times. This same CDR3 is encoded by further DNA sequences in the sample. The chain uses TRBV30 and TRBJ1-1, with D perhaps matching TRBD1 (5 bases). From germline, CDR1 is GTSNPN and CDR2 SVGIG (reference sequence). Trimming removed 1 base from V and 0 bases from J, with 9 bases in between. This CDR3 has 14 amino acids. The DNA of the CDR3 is TGTGCCTGGAGTGCTGGACAATTGAACACTGAAGCTTTCTTT. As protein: CAWSAGQLNTEAFF.

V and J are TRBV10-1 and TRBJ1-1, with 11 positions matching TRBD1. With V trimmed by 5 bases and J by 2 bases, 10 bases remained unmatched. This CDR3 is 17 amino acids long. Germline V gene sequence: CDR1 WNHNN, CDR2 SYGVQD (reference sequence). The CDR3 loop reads CASSTERDRGKNTEAFF. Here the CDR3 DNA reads TGCGCCAGCAGTACAGAACGGGACAGGGGGAAAAACACTGAAGCTTTCTTT.

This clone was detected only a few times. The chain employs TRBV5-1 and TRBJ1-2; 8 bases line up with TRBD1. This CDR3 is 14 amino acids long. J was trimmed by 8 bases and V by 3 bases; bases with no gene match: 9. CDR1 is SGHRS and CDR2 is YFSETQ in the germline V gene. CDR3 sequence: CASSSSGGAGGYTF. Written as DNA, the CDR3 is TGCGCCAGCAGCTCGTCAGGGGGCGCGGGAGGCTACACCTTC.

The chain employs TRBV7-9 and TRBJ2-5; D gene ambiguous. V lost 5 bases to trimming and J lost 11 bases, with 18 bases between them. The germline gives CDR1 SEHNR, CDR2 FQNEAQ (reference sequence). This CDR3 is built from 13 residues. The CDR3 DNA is TGTGCCAGCAGCAAAGCCCCGGCAAAGGAGCAGTACTTC. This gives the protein CASSKAPAKEQYF.

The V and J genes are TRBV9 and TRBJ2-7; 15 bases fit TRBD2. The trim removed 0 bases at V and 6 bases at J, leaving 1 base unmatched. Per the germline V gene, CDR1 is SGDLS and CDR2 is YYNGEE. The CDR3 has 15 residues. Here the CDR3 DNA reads TGTGCCAGCAGCGTAGTGGGACTAGCGGGAGGCGAGCAGTACTTC. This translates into CASSVVGLAGGEQYF.

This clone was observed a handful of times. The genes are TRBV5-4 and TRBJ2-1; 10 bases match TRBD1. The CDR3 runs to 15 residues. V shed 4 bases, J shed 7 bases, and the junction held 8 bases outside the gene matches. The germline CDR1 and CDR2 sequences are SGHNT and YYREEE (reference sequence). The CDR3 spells CASSGPRTGGNEQFF. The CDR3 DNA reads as TGTGCCAGCAGCGGGCCGAGGACAGGGGGGAATGAGCAGTTCTTC.

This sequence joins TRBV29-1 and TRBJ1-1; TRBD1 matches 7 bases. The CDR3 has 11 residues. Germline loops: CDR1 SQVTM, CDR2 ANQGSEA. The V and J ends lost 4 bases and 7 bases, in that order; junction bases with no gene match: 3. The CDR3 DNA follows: TGCAGCGTTGGGAGGGGGCTTGAAGCTTTCTTT. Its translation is CSVGRGLEAFF.

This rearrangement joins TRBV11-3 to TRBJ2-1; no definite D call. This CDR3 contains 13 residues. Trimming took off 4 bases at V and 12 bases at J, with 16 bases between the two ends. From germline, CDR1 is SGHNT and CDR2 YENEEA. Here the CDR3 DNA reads TGTGCCAGCAGCTCGAACATGCTTGTTGCGCAGTTCTTC. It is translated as CASSSNMLVAQFF.

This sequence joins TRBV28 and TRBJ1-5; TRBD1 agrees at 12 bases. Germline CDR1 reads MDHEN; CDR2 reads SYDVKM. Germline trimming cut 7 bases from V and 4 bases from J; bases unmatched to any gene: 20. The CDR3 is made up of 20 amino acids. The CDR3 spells CASIGSVGAWDRGRNQPQHF. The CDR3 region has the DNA TGTGCCAGCATAGGATCGGTAGGGGCGTGGGACAGGGGGCGGAATCAGCCCCAGCATTTT.

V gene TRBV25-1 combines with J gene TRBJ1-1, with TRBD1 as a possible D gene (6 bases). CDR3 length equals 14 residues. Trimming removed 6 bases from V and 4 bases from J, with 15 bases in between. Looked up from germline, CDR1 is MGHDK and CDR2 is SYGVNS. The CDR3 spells CASRSGGAGTEAFF. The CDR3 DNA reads TGTGCCAGCAGGAGCGGGGGCGCGGGCACTGAAGCTTTCTTT.